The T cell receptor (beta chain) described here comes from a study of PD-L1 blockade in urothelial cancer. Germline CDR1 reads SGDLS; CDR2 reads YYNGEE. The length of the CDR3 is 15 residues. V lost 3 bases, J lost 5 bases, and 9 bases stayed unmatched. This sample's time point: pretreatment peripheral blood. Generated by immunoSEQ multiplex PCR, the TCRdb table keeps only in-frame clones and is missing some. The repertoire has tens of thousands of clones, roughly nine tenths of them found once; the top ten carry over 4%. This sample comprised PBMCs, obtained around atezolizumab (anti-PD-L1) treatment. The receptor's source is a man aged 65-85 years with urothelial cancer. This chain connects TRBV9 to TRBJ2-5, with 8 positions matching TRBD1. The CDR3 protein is CASSEGGRGHETQYF. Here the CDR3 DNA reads TGTGCCAGCAGCGAGGGAGGCAGGGGGCACGAGACCCAGTACTTC.